This is a list of T cell receptor beta chains from one sample in a study of OX40 agonist ivuxolimab in advanced cancers. Method: immunoSEQ multiplex PCR; TCRdb's copy keeps in-frame clones and lacks some. This sample has around 64,000 clones, with roughly 90% found just once. The sequences come from CD4+ or CD8+ T cells sorted from blood, collected in a trial of the OX40 agonist ivuxolimab. The source of these receptors is an adult with an advanced solid tumor such as melanoma, head and neck, liver or kidney cancer. Both conserved end residues are trimmed from each CDR3. The D gene is left open where the match is weak. Clone size is stated in some rows and not others, as once, few, many or a class when expanded.

clone size	V gene	J gene	D gene	CDR3 protein
-	TRBV4-1	TRBJ2-7	-	ASSQEGGHPR
-	TRBV4-1	TRBJ2-7	-	ASSQAGLSYEQY
-	TRBV11-2	TRBJ2-1	-	ASSILLSEQF
-	TRBV12-5	TRBJ1-1	-	ASGLHTNTEAF
-	TRBV9	TRBJ1-5	-	ASRGDDQPQH
-	TRBV10-3	TRBJ2-3	TRBD2	AISELWTSGGAGTDTQY
-	TRBV27	TRBJ2-1	TRBD1	ASTLTGGSNEQF
few	TRBV19	TRBJ1-1	-	ASSIQGNTEAF
-	TRBV7-9	TRBJ2-6	-	ASRTGAGANVLT
-	TRBV27	TRBJ1-1	-	ASSPGTRTF
-	TRBV12-5	TRBJ1-1	-	ASGTGTVNTEAF
-	TRBV7-9	TRBJ2-5	-	ASSSQGYQETQY
-	TRBV19	TRBJ1-1	-	ASSIGQTEAF
-	TRBV10-3	TRBJ1-5	-	AISEWVTNQPQH
-	TRBV9	TRBJ2-7	-	ASSPEVGEQY
-	TRBV9	TRBJ2-3	-	ASSVGASLSTDTQY
once	TRBV15	TRBJ2-1	-	ATSSDRIREQF
once	TRBV4-2	TRBJ2-7	-	ASSQTGGHEQY
once	TRBV27	TRBJ1-2	-	ASSFPGSGYT
-	TRBV5-5	TRBJ2-1	-	ASSLDAGDYNEQF
-	TRBV4-3	TRBJ2-6	-	ASSQLHLTSSGANVLT
-	TRBV25-1	TRBJ2-2	-	ASSESWVGTGELF
-	TRBV7-9	TRBJ2-7	-	AISVRGGDPISYEQY
-	TRBV27	TRBJ1-1	-	ASSSGSWTEAF
-	TRBV21-1	TRBJ2-2	-	ASSKEEGENTGELF
-	TRBV7-8	TRBJ1-3	-	ASSLDEGGSSGNTIY
-	TRBV7-9	TRBJ2-7	-	ASSLVPSGSYEQY
-	TRBV19	TRBJ2-5	-	ASSLWTGETQY
-	TRBV7-2	TRBJ1-1	-	ASSLGERSWI
-	TRBV9	TRBJ2-7	-	ASSVDPQYEQY
-	TRBV6-5	TRBJ1-2	TRBD1	ASSYATGTDYGYT
once	TRBV7-2	TRBJ2-1	-	ASSLWGGNEQF
few	TRBV4-3	TRBJ1-4	-	ASSQDRGTNEKLF
-	TRBV18	TRBJ1-4	-	ASSPQGYGANEKLF
-	TRBV7-9	TRBJ2-3	-	ASSLASGGNTDTQY
few	TRBV13	TRBJ1-1	TRBD1	ASSLTGSGNTEAF
-	TRBV9	TRBJ1-5	-	ASSTRLDQPQH
-	TRBV27	TRBJ1-1	TRBD1	ASSLPIGTGITEAF
-	TRBV6-5	TRBJ2-7	-	ASSYGTANYEQY
-	TRBV6-6	TRBJ2-1	-	ASSYSIEGQF
once	TRBV13	TRBJ1-1	-	ASSFRTANTEAF
-	TRBV5-6	TRBJ2-1	TRBD1	ASNSATGGIYNEQF
-	TRBV7-9	TRBJ1-2	TRBD1	ASSLAEQGLFVGYT
-	TRBV6-6	TRBJ1-6	-	ASSYPGGVSPLH
-	TRBV6-5	TRBJ2-7	TRBD1	ASSYSTGTAAYEQY
-	TRBV19	TRBJ2-7	TRBD1	ASSIVGGSSYEQY
-	TRBV27	TRBJ2-5	TRBD2	ASSLLASGGPQETQY
-	TRBV30	TRBJ1-1	-	AWSALALPNTEAF
-	TRBV7-9	TRBJ1-1	-	ASSLDPREAF
-	TRBV19	TRBJ1-2	TRBD1	ASSIGTGGKYGYT
-	TRBV7-9	TRBJ2-5	-	ASSLVAGQYQETQY
-	TRBV5-1	TRBJ2-7	-	ASSLVDSYEQY
-	TRBV29-1	TRBJ2-1	-	SVEGGVNEQF
-	TRBV7-8	TRBJ2-2	-	ASIVPFGGELF
-	TRBV4-1	TRBJ2-2	TRBD1	ASSRPPQGDTGELF